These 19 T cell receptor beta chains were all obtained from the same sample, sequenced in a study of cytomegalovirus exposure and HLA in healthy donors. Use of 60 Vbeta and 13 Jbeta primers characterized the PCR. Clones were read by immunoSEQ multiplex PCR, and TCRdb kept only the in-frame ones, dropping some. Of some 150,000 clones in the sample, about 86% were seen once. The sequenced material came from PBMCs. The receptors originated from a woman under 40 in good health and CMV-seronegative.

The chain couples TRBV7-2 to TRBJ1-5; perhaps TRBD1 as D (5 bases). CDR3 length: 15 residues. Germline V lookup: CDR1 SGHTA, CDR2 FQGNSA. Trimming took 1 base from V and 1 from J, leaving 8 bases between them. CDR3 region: CASSLVQGSNQPQHF. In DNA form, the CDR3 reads TGTGCCAGCAGCTTAGTTCAGGGAAGCAATCAGCCCCAGCATTTT.

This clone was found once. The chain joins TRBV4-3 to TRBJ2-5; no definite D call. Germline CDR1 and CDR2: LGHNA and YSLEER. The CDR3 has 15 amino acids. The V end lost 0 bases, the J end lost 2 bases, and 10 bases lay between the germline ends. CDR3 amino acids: CASSQDIRRQETQYF. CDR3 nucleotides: TGCGCCAGCAGCCAAGATATTCGCAGGCAAGAGACCCAGTACTTC.

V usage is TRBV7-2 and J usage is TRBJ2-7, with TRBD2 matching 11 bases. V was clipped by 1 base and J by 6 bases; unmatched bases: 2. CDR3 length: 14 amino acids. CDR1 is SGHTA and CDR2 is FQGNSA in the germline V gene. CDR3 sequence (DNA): TGTGCCAGCAGCTTAGGGCTAGCGGGGGGCGAGCAGTACTTC. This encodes CASSLGLAGGEQYF.

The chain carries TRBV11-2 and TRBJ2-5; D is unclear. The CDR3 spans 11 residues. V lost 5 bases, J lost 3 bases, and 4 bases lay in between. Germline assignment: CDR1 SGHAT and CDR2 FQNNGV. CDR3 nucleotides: TGTGCCAGCAGCCCCAAAGAGACCCAGTACTTC. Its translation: CASSPKETQYF.

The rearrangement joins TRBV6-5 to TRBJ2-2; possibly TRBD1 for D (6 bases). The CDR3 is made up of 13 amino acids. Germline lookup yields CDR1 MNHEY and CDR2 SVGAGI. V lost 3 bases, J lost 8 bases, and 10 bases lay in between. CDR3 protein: CASSYVRGGELFF. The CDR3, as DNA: TGTGCCAGCAGTTATGTAAGGGGGGGGGAGCTGTTTTTT.

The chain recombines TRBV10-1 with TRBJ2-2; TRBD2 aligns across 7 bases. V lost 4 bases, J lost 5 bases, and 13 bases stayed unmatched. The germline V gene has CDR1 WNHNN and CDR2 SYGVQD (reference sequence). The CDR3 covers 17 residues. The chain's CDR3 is CASSARLAALWTGELFF. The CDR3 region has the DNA TGCGCCAGCAGTGCAAGGCTAGCGGCCCTATGGACCGGGGAGCTGTTTTTT.

The CDR3 loop is CASSYLPGLAIPGELFF. CDR3 nucleotide sequence: TGTGCCAGCAGCTATCTCCCGGGACTAGCAATCCCCGGGGAGCTGTTTTTT. V gene TRBV11-3 combines with J gene TRBJ2-2; 9 bases map to TRBD2. The CDR3 length is 17 residues. J gave up 6 bases and V 4 bases, and 12 bases lay outside the gene matches. Germline CDR1 reads SGHNT; CDR2 reads YENEEA.

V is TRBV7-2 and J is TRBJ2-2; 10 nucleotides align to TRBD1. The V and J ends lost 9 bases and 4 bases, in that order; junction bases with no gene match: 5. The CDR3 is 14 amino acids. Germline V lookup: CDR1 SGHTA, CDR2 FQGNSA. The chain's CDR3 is CASRDRGITGELFF. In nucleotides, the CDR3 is TGTGCCAGTAGGGACAGGGGAATCACCGGGGAGCTGTTTTTT.

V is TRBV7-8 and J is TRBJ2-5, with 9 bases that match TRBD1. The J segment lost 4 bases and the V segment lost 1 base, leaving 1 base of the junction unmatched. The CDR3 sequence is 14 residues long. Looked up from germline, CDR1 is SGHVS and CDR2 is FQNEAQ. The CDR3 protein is CASSLGTGVETQYF. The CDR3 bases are TGTGCCAGCAGCTTAGGGACAGGGGTAGAGACCCAGTACTTC.

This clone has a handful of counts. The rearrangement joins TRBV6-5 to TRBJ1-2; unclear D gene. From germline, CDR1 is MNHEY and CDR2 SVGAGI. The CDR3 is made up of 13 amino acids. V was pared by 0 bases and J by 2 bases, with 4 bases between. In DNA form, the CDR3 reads TGTGCCAGCAGTTACTCACTGAACTATGGCTACACCTTC. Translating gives CASSYSLNYGYTF.

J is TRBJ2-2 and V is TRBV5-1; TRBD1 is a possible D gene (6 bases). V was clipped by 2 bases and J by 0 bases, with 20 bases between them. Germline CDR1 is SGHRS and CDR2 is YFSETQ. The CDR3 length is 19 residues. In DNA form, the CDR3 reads TGCGCCAGCAGCTTCAGACCGCCCGGGACACCCGCGAACACCGGGGAGCTGTTTTTT. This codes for CASSFRPPGTPANTGELFF.

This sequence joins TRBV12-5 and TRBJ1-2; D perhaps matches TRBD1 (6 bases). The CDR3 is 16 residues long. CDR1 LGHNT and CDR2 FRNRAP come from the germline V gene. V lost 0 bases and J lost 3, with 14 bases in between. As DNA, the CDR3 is TGTGCTAGTGGTTTGGTTGTTAGGGGGGGGCACTATGGCTACACCTTC. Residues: CASGLVVRGGHYGYTF.

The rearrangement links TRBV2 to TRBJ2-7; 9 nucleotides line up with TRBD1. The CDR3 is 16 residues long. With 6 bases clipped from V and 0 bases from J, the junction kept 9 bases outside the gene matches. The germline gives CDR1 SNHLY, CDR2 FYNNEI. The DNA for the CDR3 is TGTGCCAGCAGGGGAGTTGGACAGGGGTACTCCTACGAGCAGTACTTC. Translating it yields CASRGVGQGYSYEQYF.

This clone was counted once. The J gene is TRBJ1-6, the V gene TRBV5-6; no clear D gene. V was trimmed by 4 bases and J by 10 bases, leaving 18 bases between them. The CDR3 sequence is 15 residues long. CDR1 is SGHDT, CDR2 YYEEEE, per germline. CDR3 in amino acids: CASSILGRDGSPLHF. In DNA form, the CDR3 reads TGTGCCAGCAGCATCCTGGGGAGGGATGGGTCACCCCTCCACTTT.

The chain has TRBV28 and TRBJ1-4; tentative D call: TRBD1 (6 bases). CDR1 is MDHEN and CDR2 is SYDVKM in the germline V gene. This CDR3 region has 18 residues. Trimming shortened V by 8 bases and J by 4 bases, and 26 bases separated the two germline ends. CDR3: CASGSPQGSRGGNEKLFF. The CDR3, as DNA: TGTGCCAGCGGATCACCTCAGGGGTCCCGAGGGGGTAATGAAAAACTGTTTTTT.

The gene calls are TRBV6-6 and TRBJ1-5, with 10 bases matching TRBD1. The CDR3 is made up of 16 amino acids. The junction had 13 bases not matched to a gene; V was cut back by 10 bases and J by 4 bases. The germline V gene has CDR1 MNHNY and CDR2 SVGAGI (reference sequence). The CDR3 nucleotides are TGTGCCACGGCCACCAACGAGGGACAGGGGAATCAGCCCCAGCATTTT. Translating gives CATATNEGQGNQPQHF.

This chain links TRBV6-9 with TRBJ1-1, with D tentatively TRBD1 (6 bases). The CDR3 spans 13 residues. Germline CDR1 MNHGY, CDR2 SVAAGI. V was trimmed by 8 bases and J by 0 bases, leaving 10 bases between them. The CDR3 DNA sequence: TGTGCCAGCCCGAGGGGGTTGAACACTGAAGCTTTCTTT. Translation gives CASPRGLNTEAFF.

CDR3 loop: CASRTTSANEQYF. The CDR3 region has the DNA TGTGCCAGTAGAACAACTAGCGCAAACGAGCAGTACTTC. The chain joins TRBV19 to TRBJ2-7; 7 nucleotides align to TRBD2. The V segment lost 6 bases and the J segment 5 bases; nucleotides outside the gene matches: 7. The CDR3 is 13 amino acids. The germline gives CDR1 LNHDA, CDR2 SQIVND (reference sequence).

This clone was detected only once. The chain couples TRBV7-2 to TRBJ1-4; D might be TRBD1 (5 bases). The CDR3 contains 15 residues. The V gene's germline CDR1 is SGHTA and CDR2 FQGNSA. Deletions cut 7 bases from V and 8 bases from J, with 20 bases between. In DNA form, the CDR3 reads TGTGCCAGCACCCTCCGGCTAGGGGCGAGGGAAAAACTGTTTTTT. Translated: CASTLRLGAREKLFF.